This TCR beta chain stems from a study of T cell repertoires in cytomegalovirus infection (dated by TCRdb to between 2019 and 2020). For context, the study as a whole: Peptide stimulations targeted recently identified HLA-C-restricted CMV epitopes, whose presentation resists viral immunomodulation, together with well-studied HLA-B-restricted epitopes. Donor HLA type was relevant to the analysis, as public TCR beta signatures indicated carriage of CMV infection together with the matching HLA type.

Points the paper makes about the study in general: In both this cohort and an independent cohort of 352 donors, the cumulative frequency of public TCR beta family members distinguished carriers of CMV infection plus the relevant HLA type. In the ex vivo response, HLA-C-restricted CMV-specific TCR beta clonotypes were dominant, and in two of eight donors the single most frequent clonotype came from this HLA-C-restricted group.

The meaning of the sample's treatment or condition label: in vitro stimulation with specific CMV peptide epitopes to enrich CMV-specific T cells. V loses 3 bases at its end and J loses 9 bases; junction bases beyond the gene matches: 7. Reading the germline V gene gives CDR1 ENHRY and CDR2 SYGVKD. Including the terminal cysteine and phenylalanine, the CDR3 comprises 15 residues. The read is trimmed to its CDR3 DNA, 45 bases read in frame from base 1. The listed sequencing device is Illumina HiSeq 1500. TCRdb handled the public reads itself, with Q25 trimming in fastp and clone calling in MiXCR, and kept productive beta chains. Rows matching on CDR3 protein sequence are summarized as one entry with the most common DNA and genes. Counted in this sample were around 750,000 distinct CDR3 sequences; over 25% of them appeared once. About an eighth of the sample is taken by the ten largest. Comment on this clonotype: It lacks a known antigen. Base quality data are lacking; no much larger clone is found one base away.

This specimen was cultured CD8+ T cells from PBMCs, taken from culture after CMV antigen stimulation. The chain is made from TRBV10-3 and TRBJ2-1; TRBD2 agrees with 11 junctional bases. This sequence was found in a human donor in good health (CMV status not recorded). Some clones in this sample may be carry-over from other donors' samples. The CDR3 amino acid sequence is: CAISELAGGPGEQFF. Here is the DNA: TGTGCCATCAGTGAATTAGCGGGGGGGCCGGGTGAGCAGTTCTTC.